Included here is one TCR beta chain sequence, with context. These data come from a study of blood T cell repertoires in COVID-19. For the study at large: Acute and convalescent COVID-19 specimens originated in the United States, Italy and Spain. T cells, B-cell-depleted T cells, or PBMCs supplied cDNA or gDNA.

V shed 3 bases and J shed 1 base, with 10 bases lying between them. The CDR3 runs 14 residues. Germline CDR1 and CDR2: SGHRS and YFSETQ. How the authors handled the data: Amplification of reference gene primers provided the estimated nucleated cell counts. Using immunoSEQ multiplex PCR, the repertoire was profiled, and TCRdb retains in-frame clones only, with some absent. That table furnishes V, J and clone size, whereas the DNA furnished D and trimming. The data show about 230,000 clones, with 80% to 90% seen just once and 6.5% to 9% held by the top ten. Those enrolled in Seattle joined during active infection and were followed longitudinally afterward.

The sample consisted of peripheral blood. The chain recombines TRBV5-1 with TRBJ1-1; perhaps TRBD1 as D (5 bases). This TCR came from a woman aged 80 or over with COVID-19, enrolled during active disease. CDR3 in amino acids: CASSWGVENTEAFF. For the CDR3, the DNA is TGCGCCAGCAGCTGGGGGGTGGAGAACACTGAAGCTTTCTTT.